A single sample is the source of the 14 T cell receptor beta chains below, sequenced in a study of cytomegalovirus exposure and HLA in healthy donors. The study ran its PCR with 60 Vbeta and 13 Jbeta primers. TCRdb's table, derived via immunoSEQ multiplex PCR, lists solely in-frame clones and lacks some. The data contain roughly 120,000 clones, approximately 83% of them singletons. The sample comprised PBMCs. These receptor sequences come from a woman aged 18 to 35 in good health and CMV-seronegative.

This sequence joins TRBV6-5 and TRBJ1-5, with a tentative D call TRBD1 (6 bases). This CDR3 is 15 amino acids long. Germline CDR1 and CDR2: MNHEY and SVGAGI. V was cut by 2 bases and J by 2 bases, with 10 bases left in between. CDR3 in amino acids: CASSYTGSRNQPQHF. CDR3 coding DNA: TGTGCCAGCAGTTACACAGGGTCTCGCAATCAGCCCCAGCATTTT.

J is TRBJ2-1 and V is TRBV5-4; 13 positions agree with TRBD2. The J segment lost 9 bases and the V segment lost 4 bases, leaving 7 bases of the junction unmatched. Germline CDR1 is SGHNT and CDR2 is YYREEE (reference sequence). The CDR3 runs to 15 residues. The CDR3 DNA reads TGTGCCAGCAGCGAACTAGCGGGAGGGCCTTCTGAGCAGTTCTTC. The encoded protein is CASSELAGGPSEQFF. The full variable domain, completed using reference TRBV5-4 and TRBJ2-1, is ETGVTQSPTHLIKTRGQQVTLRCSSQSGHNTVSWYQQALGQGPQFIFQYYREEENGRGNFPPRFSGLQFPNYSSELNVNALELDDSALYLCASSELAGGPSEQFFGPGTRLTVL.

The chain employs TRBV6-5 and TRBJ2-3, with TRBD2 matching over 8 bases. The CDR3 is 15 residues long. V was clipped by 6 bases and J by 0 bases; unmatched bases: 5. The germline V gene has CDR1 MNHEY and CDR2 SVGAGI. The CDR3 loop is CASRDGGASTDTQYF. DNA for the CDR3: TGTGCCAGCAGGGACGGGGGGGCTAGCACAGATACGCAGTATTTT.

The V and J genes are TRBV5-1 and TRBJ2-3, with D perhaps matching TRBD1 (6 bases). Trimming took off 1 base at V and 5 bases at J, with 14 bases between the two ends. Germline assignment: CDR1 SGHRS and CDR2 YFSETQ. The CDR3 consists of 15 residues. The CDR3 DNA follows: TGCGCCAGCAGCTTGTCACAGGGTGATGGAGATACGCAGTATTTT. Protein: CASSLSQGDGDTQYF.

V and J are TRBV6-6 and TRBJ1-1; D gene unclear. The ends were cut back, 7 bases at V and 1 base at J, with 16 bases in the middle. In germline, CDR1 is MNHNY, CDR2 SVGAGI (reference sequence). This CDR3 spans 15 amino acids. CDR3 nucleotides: TGTGCCAGCAACCCCCCAACGGGGAGGAACACTGAAGCTTTCTTT. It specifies CASNPPTGRNTEAFF.

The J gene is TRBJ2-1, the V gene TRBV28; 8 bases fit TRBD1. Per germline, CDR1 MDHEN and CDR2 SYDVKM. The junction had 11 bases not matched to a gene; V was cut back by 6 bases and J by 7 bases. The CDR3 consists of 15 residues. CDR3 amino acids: CASSRLRGLVNEQFF. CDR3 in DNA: TGTGCCAGCAGCCGACTCAGGGGGCTTGTGAATGAGCAGTTCTTC. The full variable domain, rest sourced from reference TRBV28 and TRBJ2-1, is DVKVTQSSRYLVKRTGEKVFLECVQDMDHENMFWYRQDPGLGLRLIYFSYDVKMKEKGDIPEGYSVSREKKERFSLILESASTNQTSMYLCASSRLRGLVNEQFFGPGTRLTVL.

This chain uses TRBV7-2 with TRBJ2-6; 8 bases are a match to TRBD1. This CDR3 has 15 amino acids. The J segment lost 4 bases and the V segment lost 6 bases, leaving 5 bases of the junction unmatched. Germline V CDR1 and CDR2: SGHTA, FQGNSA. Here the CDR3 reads CASRDRVSGANVLTF. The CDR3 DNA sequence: TGTGCCAGCAGGGACAGGGTGTCAGGGGCCAACGTCCTGACTTTC.

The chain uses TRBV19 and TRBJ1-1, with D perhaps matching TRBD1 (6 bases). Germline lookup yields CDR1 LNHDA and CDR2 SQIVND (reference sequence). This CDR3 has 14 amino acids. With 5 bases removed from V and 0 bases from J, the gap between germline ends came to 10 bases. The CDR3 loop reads CASSWGPLNTEAFF. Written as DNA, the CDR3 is TGTGCCAGTAGTTGGGGGCCCCTGAACACTGAAGCTTTCTTT.

The CDR3 DNA sequence: TGTGCCAGCAGCAAATGGGACCGGACAGGGGGCTGCTATGGCTACACCTTC. Its translation: CASSKWDRTGGCYGYTF. V is TRBV21-1 and J is TRBJ1-2; the D segment call TRBD1 is taken from the table without a DNA check. TRBV21-1 counts as a pseudogene. The CDR3 has 17 amino acids.

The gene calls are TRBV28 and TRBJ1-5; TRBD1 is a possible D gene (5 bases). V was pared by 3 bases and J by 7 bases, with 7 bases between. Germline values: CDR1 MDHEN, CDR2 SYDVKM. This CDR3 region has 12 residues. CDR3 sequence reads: CASSFREQPQHF. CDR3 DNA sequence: TGTGCCAGCAGTTTCAGGGAACAGCCCCAGCATTTT.

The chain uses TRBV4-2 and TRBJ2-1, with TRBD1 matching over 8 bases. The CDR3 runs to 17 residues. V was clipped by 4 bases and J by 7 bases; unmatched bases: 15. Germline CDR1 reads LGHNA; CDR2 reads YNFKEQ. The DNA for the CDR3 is TGTGCCAGCAGCCCTACTCCGAATGCAGGGGGCGGGAATGAGCAGTTCTTC. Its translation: CASSPTPNAGGGNEQFF.

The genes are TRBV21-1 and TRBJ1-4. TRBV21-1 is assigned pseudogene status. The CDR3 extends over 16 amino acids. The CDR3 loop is CASSSRGGETNEKLFF. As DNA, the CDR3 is TGTGCCAGCAGCTCGAGGGGAGGGGAAACTAATGAAAAACTGTTTTTT.

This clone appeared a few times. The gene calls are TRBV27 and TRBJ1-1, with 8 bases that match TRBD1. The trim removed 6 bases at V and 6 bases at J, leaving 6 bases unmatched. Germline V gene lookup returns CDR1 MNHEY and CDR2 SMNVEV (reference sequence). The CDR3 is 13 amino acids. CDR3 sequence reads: CASSKTGGPEAFF. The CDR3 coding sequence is TGTGCCAGCAGCAAAACAGGGGGTCCTGAAGCTTTCTTT.

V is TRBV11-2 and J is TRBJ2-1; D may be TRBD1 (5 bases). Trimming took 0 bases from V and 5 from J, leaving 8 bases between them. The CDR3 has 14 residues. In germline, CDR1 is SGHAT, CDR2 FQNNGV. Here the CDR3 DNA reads TGTGCCAGCAGCTTAGAGGGGCGTGACAATGAGCAGTTCTTC. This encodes CASSLEGRDNEQFF.